Following are 2 T cell receptor beta chains from one sample sequenced in a study of cytomegalovirus exposure and HLA in healthy donors. PCR amplification relied on 60 Vbeta primers (plus 13 Jbeta primers). Some clones are missing from TCRdb's copy, which holds only in-frame ones; the method was immunoSEQ multiplex PCR. The repertoire holds about 160,000 clones, with roughly 80% as singletons. Sequenced material: PBMCs. All receptors come from a male donor in good health and CMV-seropositive.

This clone was seen a handful of times. The chain carries TRBV4-3 and TRBJ1-2; perhaps TRBD1 as D (5 bases). V gave up 4 bases and J gave up 5 bases, with 20 bases separating them. The germline CDR1 and CDR2 sequences are LGHNA and YSLEER. The CDR3 loop spans 16 amino acids. CDR3 sequence: CASSRGLRTPLYGYTF. The CDR3 nucleotides read TGCGCCAGCAGCCGTGGGCTTAGGACACCACTTTATGGCTACACCTTC.

The chain couples TRBV7-2 to TRBJ2-5, with D unresolved. The germline gives CDR1 SGHTA, CDR2 FQGNSA. Trimming took off 0 bases at V and 1 base at J, with 6 bases between the two ends. The CDR3 is 14 residues long. The CDR3 region is CASSLAGSQETQYF. The DNA of the CDR3 is TGTGCCAGCAGCTTAGCGGGCAGCCAAGAGACCCAGTACTTC.